Here is one T cell receptor (beta chain) with its context. This record comes from a study of shared clonotypes between healthy human individuals. This CDR3 region has 13 residues. In germline, CDR1 is MDHEN, CDR2 SYDVKM. The junction had 2 bases not matched to a gene; V was cut back by 3 bases and J by 5 bases. This table comes from immunoSEQ multiplex PCR, and its TCRdb copy is limited to in-frame clones, with some not included. Here the sample spans some 700,000 clones, less than 95% being singletons. The sequence was obtained from a man aged 18 to 30 in good health. Some clones in this sample may be carry-over from other donors' samples. The V call is TRBV28, the J call TRBJ1-1; 8 bases match TRBD1. The specimen was memory CD8+ T cells from PBMCs. Described subset: CD45RO+ cells pooled with CCR7-negative TemRA cells. CDR3 residues: CASSLGQVTEAFF. CDR3 nucleotide sequence: TGTGCCAGCAGTTTGGGACAGGTAACTGAAGCTTTCTTT.